This T cell receptor beta chain was found in a study of T cell repertoires in cytomegalovirus infection. Germline CDR1 SGHAT, CDR2 FQNNGV. The CDR3 spans 12 residues. The ends lost 5 bases at V and 6 bases at J; junction bases unmatched: 3. Details on this clonotype: Its antigen is currently unknown.

MiXCR, applied by TCRdb to the reads, yields one record per CDR3 protein. The data contain around 900,000 distinct CDR3 sequences, 30% to 40% of them singletons. The chain employs TRBV11-2 and TRBJ1-2; 7 bases agree with TRBD1. Sample: cultured CD8+ T cells from PBMCs, taken from culture after CMV antigen stimulation. This TCR came from a human donor in good health (CMV status not recorded). Some clones in this sample may be carry-over from other donors' samples. The CDR3 DNA is TGTGCCAGCAGCAAAACAGGGGATGGCTACACCTTC. Translation: CASSKTGDGYTF. Drawing the rest from reference TRBV11-2 and TRBJ1-2, the complete variable domain is EAGVAQSPRYKIIEKRQSVAFWCNPISGHATLYWYQQILGQGPKLLIQFQNNGVVDDSQLPKDRFSAERLKGVDSTLKIQPAKLEDSAVYLCASSKTGDGYTFGSGTRLTVV.